This TCR beta chain stems from a study of T cell changes during pregnancy in multiple sclerosis. TCRdb's table, derived via immunoSEQ multiplex PCR, lists solely in-frame clones and lacks some. The data contain about 38,000 clones, around 90% of them singletons. The trim removed 7 bases at V and 4 bases at J, leaving 9 bases unmatched. The CDR3 extends over 15 amino acids. From germline, CDR1 is WNHNN and CDR2 SYGVQD (reference sequence). The chain combines TRBV10-1 with TRBJ2-1, with 8 bases identical to TRBD2. Here the sequenced sample was CD4+ T cells from peripheral blood mononuclear cells, taken in the third trimester of pregnancy. The TCR sequence derives from a female donor in good health, enrolled as a control in a pregnancy study. The CDR3 spells CASKRLAHQYNEQFF. The CDR3 DNA reads as TGCGCCAGCAAACGACTAGCGCACCAGTACAATGAGCAGTTCTTC.